These T cell receptor beta chains were read from a single sample in a study of blood T cell repertoires in COVID-19. Here immunoSEQ multiplex PCR was the method, and the copy in TCRdb shows in-frame clones only, minus some. The table has about 250,000 clones, roughly nine tenths seen once. Input material: peripheral blood. The receptors come from a woman in her thirties or forties who had recovered from COVID-19. Both conserved end residues are part of each CDR3. D genes are given only for firm matches. Size values are once, few and many counts, or a class for expanded clones, and some rows have none.

>TRBD1|TRBJ2-5|TRBV5-1|.
CASSSTGGSETQYF
TGCGCCAGCAGCTCGACAGGGGGATCAGAGACCCAGTACTTC
>.|TRBJ2-6|TRBV30|.
CAWTRGYGANVLTF
TGTGCCTGGACCAGGGGATATGGGGCCAACGTCCTGACTTTC
>TRBD1|TRBJ1-5|TRBV28|.
CASSPGTVNQPQHF
TGTGCCAGCAGTCCTGGGACAGTGAATCAGCCCCAGCATTTT
>TRBD2|TRBJ2-1|TRBV4-1|once
CASSHPTSGGRGQFF
TGCGCCAGCAGCCATCCGACTAGCGGGGGACGGGGGCAGTTCTTC
>.|TRBJ2-2|TRBV5-4|.
CASSPLSSGDTGELFF
TGTGCCAGCAGCCCCTTATCCTCCGGTGACACCGGGGAGCTGTTTTTT
>.|TRBJ2-3|TRBV3-1/TRBV3-2|.
CASSQVLLASNTQYF
TGTGCCAGCAGCCAAGTCCTACTAGCCTCCAATACGCAGTATTTT
>.|TRBJ1-2|TRBV4-1|.
CASSQDGSWLRYGYTF
TGCGCCAGCAGCCAAGACGGGTCTTGGCTTCGTTATGGCTACACCTTC
>.|TRBJ1-1|TRBV3-1/TRBV3-2|.
CASTRTANTEAFF
TGTGCCAGCACCCGGACAGCAAACACTGAAGCTTTCTTT
>.|TRBJ1-6|TRBV27|.
CASSLEGRSSYNSPLHF
TGTGCCAGCAGTTTGGAGGGGCGGAGCTCCTATAATTCACCCCTCCACTTT
>.|TRBJ2-3|TRBV21-1|.
CASSKVGTGFDTQYF
TGTGCCAGCAGCAAAGTTGGGACAGGGTTTGATACGCAGTATTTT
>TRBD1|TRBJ1-1|TRBV27|.
CASSLGQPGTEAFF
TGTGCCAGCAGTCTGGGACAGCCAGGAACTGAAGCTTTCTTT
>.|TRBJ2-7|TRBV10-3|once
CAVRGASEQYF
TGTGCCGTACGGGGGGCTTCCGAGCAGTACTTC
>.|TRBJ1-1|TRBV24-1|.
CATSKDRNTEAFF
TGTGCCACCAGTAAGGACAGGAACACTGAAGCTTTCTTT
>.|TRBJ2-7|TRBV2|.
CASEDQGIYEQYF
TGTGCCAGCGAGGACCAGGGAATCTACGAGCAGTACTTC
>.|TRBJ2-3|TRBV6-4|once
CASSGGSTDTQYF
TGTGCCAGCAGTGGAGGGAGCACAGATACGCAGTATTTT
>.|TRBJ1-2|TRBV5-6|once
CASSFLRSNYGYTF
TGTGCCAGCAGCTTTCTCAGATCTAACTATGGCTACACCTTC
>TRBD2|TRBJ2-5|TRBV5-1|.
CASSSDGLAEETQYF
TGCGCCAGCAGCTCCGATGGACTAGCGGAAGAGACCCAGTACTTC
>.|TRBJ2-7|TRBV3-1/TRBV3-2|few
CASSHLRGTQYF
TGTGCCAGCAGCCACTTGCGGGGCACTCAATACTTC
>TRBD1|TRBJ1-5|TRBV2|.
CASRDDRGAVRPQHF
TGTGCCAGCAGAGATGACAGGGGGGCTGTTCGGCCCCAGCATTTT
>.|TRBJ1-5|TRBV27|.
CASSLSRGRRWSNQPQHF
TGTGCCAGCAGTTTATCGAGAGGCCGGCGGTGGAGCAATCAGCCCCAGCATTTT
>TRBD1|TRBJ1-1|TRBV10-3|.
CAISESWAGGMVGEAFF
TGTGCCATCAGTGAGTCCTGGGCAGGGGGAATGGTTGGTGAAGCTTTCTTT
>TRBD2|TRBJ2-3|TRBV9|once
CASSVSGGDTDTQYF
TGTGCCAGCAGCGTTAGCGGGGGGGATACAGATACGCAGTATTTT
>TRBD2|TRBJ2-2|TRBV19|.
CASSIDPQIGLAGNTGELFF
TGTGCCAGTAGTATAGATCCCCAAATAGGGCTAGCGGGGAACACCGGGGAGCTGTTTTTT
>TRBD1|TRBJ2-7|TRBV9|.
CASSIPGQGLPYEQYF
TGTGCCAGCAGCATACCGGGACAGGGATTACCCTACGAGCAGTACTTC
>.|TRBJ1-6|TRBV5-6|.
CASSWRVAYNSPLHF
TGTGCCAGCAGCTGGAGGGTGGCCTATAATTCACCCCTCCACTTT
>TRBD2|TRBJ2-1|TRBV5-6|.
CASSLLTSGGRHNEQFF
TGTGCCAGCAGCTTACTGACTAGCGGGGGCCGCCACAATGAGCAGTTCTTC
>.|TRBJ1-2|TRBV28|.
CASNRLGSTGYGYTF
TGTGCCAGCAACCGACTAGGGTCAACGGGCTATGGCTACACCTTC
>.|TRBJ2-1|TRBV7-2|.
CASSPAGGFVGDEQFF
TGTGCCAGCAGCCCGGCCGGGGGTTTCGTCGGCGATGAGCAGTTCTTC
>.|TRBJ2-7|TRBV30|.
CAWSGSDRYYEQYF
TGTGCCTGGAGTGGCAGTGACAGATATTACGAGCAGTACTTC
>.|TRBJ2-1|TRBV18|.
CASSPRQGASNEQFF
TGTGCCAGCTCACCGCGTCAAGGGGCGTCCAATGAGCAGTTCTTC
>.|TRBJ1-6|TRBV4-1|.
CASSQDLNSPLHF
TGCGCCAGCAGCCAAGATCTTAATTCACCCCTCCACTTT
>TRBD1|TRBJ2-2|TRBV7-9|.
CASSNRGTGELFF
TGTGCCAGCAGCAACAGGGGTACCGGGGAGCTGTTTTTT
>.|TRBJ1-2|TRBV27|.
CASSPHHRPTGQGGYTF
TGTGCCAGCAGTCCGCACCACCGCCCTACAGGGCAGGGTGGCTACACCTTC
>.|TRBJ1-2|TRBV28|.
CASSPLSGQGYYGYTF
TGTGCCAGCAGTCCCCTCTCAGGGCAGGGGTACTATGGCTACACCTTC
>TRBD2|TRBJ2-3|TRBV4-3|.
CASSPSLFSGRTDTQYF
TGCGCCAGCAGCCCCAGCCTTTTTAGCGGGAGGACAGATACGCAGTATTTT
>TRBD2|TRBJ2-7|TRBV5-6|once
CASSFIAGPPYEQYF
TGTGCCAGCAGCTTCATAGCGGGGCCCCCCTACGAGCAGTACTTC
>.|TRBJ1-5|TRBV6-7|.
CASSYSDSFRGRSDQPQHF
TGTGCCAGCAGTTACTCAGACTCGTTTCGGGGTAGGTCGGATCAGCCCCAGCATTTT
>.|TRBJ1-1|TRBV18|.
CASSRDSTLRWGVTEAFF
TGTGCCAGCTCGCGCGACTCAACCCTCCGGTGGGGAGTGACTGAAGCTTTCTTT
>TRBD1|TRBJ2-1|TRBV7-2|.
CASSSGTVDEQFF
TGTGCCAGCAGCTCCGGGACAGTCGATGAGCAGTTCTTC
>.|TRBJ2-1|TRBV27|.
CASSPRPRDEQFF
TGTGCCAGCAGTCCGCGGCCCAGGGATGAGCAGTTCTTC
>.|TRBJ2-2|TRBV7-6|.
CASSLGETGELFF
TGTGCCAGCAGCTTAGGGGAGACCGGGGAGCTGTTTTTT
>.|TRBJ1-1|TRBV6-2/TRBV6-3|.
CASSQRAGDGTEAFF
TGTGCCAGCAGTCAACGTGCAGGGGATGGCACTGAAGCTTTCTTT
>.|TRBJ2-3|TRBV9|.
CASSVGVLASTDTQYF
TGTGCCAGCAGCGTAGGAGTTCTTGCTAGCACAGATACGCAGTATTTT
>TRBD2|TRBJ2-1|TRBV25-1|once
CASSDSEAGVSYNEQFF
TGTGCCAGCAGTGACTCCGAGGCGGGGGTCTCCTACAATGAGCAGTTCTTC
>.|TRBJ2-7|TRBV7-2|.
CASSLFRGSTYEQYF
TGTGCCAGCAGCTTATTTCGGGGAAGCACCTACGAGCAGTACTTC
>TRBD1|TRBJ1-5|TRBV28|.
CASRSTGVNNQPQHF
TGTGCCAGCAGGTCAACAGGGGTTAACAATCAGCCCCAGCATTTT
>.|TRBJ2-1|TRBV29-1|.
CSGGRDGDEQFF
TGCAGCGGGGGGCGGGATGGAGATGAGCAGTTCTTC
>.|TRBJ2-2|TRBV7-9|.
CASSLALGVGTGELFF
TGTGCCAGCAGCTTAGCGCTCGGGGTCGGCACCGGGGAGCTGTTTTTT
>.|TRBJ1-2|TRBV18|.
CASSLGERGYTF
TGTGCCAGCTCACTGGGAGAGCGTGGCTACACCTTC
>TRBD2|TRBJ2-5|TRBV3-1/TRBV3-2|few
CASSQTLSGGRKTQYF
TGTGCCAGCAGCCAGACACTTAGCGGGGGGCGAAAGACCCAGTACTTC
>.|TRBJ2-5|TRBV9|.
CASSVGGGGGETQYF
TGTGCCAGCAGCGTAGGAGGGGGGGGCGGAGAGACCCAGTACTTC
>.|TRBJ1-2|TRBV5-1|.
CASKEGPEGYGYTF
TGCGCCAGCAAAGAGGGCCCGGAGGGCTATGGCTACACCTTC
>TRBD2|TRBJ2-3|TRBV2|.
CASSALAGVTNTQYF
TGTGCCAGCAGTGCACTAGCGGGGGTCACCAATACGCAGTATTTT
>.|TRBJ1-1|TRBV30|.
CARAGGTEAFF
TGTGCGCGCGCGGGGGGCACTGAAGCTTTCTTT
>TRBD1|TRBJ1-1|TRBV5-1|.
CASSAGTGFEAFF
TGCGCCAGCAGCGCCGGGACAGGGTTCGAAGCTTTCTTT
>TRBD1|TRBJ2-3|TRBV24-1|.
CATRGTGDSGTDTQYF
TGTGCCACCAGAGGGACAGGGGATAGCGGGACAGATACGCAGTATTTT
>TRBD1|TRBJ2-3|TRBV15|.
CATSRRTGEADTQYF
TGTGCCACCAGCAGACGGACAGGGGAGGCAGATACGCAGTATTTT